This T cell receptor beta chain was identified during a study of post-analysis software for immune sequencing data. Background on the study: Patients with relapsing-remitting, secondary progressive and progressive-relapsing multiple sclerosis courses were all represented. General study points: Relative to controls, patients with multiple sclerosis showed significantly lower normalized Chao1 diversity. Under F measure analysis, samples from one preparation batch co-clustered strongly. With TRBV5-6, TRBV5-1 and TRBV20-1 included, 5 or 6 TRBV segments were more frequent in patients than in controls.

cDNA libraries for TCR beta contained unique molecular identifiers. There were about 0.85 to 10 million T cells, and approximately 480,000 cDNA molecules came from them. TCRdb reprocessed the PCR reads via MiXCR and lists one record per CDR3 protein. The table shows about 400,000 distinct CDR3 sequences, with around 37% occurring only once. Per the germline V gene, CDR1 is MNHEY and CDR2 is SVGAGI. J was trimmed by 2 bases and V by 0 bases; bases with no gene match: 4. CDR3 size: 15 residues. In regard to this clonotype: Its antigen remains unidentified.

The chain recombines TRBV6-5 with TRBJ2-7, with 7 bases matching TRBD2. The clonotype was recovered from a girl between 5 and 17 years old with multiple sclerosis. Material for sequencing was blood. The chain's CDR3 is CASSYSAGSTYEQYF. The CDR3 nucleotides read TGTGCCAGCAGTTACTCAGCGGGGAGTACCTACGAGCAGTACTTC.